The entry below describes one T cell receptor (beta chain). What it binds is not known. It was with 60 Vbeta and 13 Jbeta primers that the PCR ran. Clones were read by immunoSEQ multiplex PCR, and TCRdb kept only the in-frame ones, dropping some. The sample table sets out tens of thousands of clones. The data originate from a study of cytomegalovirus exposure and HLA in healthy donors. The overall study: Within an early data release were about 85 million unique TCRs drawn from HLA-typed donors.

Study observations and caveats: Among the most significant clusters, several appeared linked to common viral pathogens in a later analysis.

The CDR3 contains 14 residues. Germline V gene lookup returns CDR1 SGDLS and CDR2 YYNGEE. Losses at the gene ends were 3 bases for V and 7 bases for J; bases not matched to a gene: 9. Input material: PBMCs. V and J are TRBV9 and TRBJ1-1, with TRBD1 matching 7 bases. The clonotype was recovered from a girl aged 5-17 years in good health and CMV-seropositive. The CDR3 region is CASSEGTADLEAFF. The CDR3 coding sequence is TGTGCCAGCAGCGAAGGGACAGCGGATCTTGAAGCTTTCTTT.